Given below is one T cell receptor beta chain in context. Its antigen is as yet unknown. This specimen comes from a study of blood T cells in healthy people across ages. The second PCR ran about 6 to 12 cycles with a sample-barcoded 5' primer and J-beta primers. Carrying 12 random nucleotides, a template-switch adaptor labeled each individual cDNA molecule. CDR3-containing paired-end reads numbered at least 2.5 million in each sample. TCRdb reprocessed the 5' RACE reads with MiXCR, giving one entry per CDR3 protein. The profile shows 380,000 or so distinct CDR3 sequences, about 49% of them singletons. The CDR3 is 15 residues long. The germline V and J ends were trimmed by 5 bases and 0 bases, with 11 bases remaining between them. Germline V lookup: CDR1 MNHEY, CDR2 SMNVEV (reference sequence). Overall study results and limits: Older individuals had lower TCR beta diversity per million T cells (the decline was roughly linear).

Sequencing was performed on blood. V usage is TRBV27 and J usage is TRBJ1-5; D ambiguous. The TCR comes from a man in his fifties or sixties in good health. The CDR3 protein is CASSARGHSNQPQHF. In DNA form, the CDR3 reads TGTGCCAGCAGTGCCCGTGGGCATAGCAATCAGCCCCAGCATTTT.